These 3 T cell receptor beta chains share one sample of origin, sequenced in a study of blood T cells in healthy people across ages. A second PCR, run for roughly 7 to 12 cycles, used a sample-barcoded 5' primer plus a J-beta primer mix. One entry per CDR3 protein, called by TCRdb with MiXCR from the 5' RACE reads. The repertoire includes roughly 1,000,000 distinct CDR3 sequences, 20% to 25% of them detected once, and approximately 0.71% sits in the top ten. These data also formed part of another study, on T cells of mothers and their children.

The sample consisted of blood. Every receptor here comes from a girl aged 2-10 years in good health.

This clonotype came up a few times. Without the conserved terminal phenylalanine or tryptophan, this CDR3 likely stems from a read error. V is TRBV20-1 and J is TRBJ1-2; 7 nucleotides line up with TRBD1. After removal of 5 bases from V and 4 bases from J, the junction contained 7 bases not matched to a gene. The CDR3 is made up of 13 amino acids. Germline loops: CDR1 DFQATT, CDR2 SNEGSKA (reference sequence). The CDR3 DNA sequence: TGCAGTGCTTCGACAGGGTTCACCTATGGCTACACCCTC. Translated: CSASTGFTYGYTL.

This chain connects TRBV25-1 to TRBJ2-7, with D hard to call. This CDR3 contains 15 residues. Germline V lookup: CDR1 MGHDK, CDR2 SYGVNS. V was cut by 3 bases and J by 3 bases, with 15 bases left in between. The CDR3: CASSEGLLLYYEQYF. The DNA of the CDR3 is TGTGCCAGCAGTGAGGGTCTCCTACTTTACTACGAGCAGTACTTC.

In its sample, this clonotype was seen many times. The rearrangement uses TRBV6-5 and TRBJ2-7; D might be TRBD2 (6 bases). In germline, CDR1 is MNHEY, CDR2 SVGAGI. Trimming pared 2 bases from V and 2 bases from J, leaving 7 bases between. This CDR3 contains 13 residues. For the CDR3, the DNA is TGTGCCAGCAGTTACGGAGGGCCCTACGAGCAGTACTTC. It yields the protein CASSYGGPYEQYF.